The 27 T cell receptor beta chains given below trace back to one sample, sequenced in a study of glioma-infiltrating T cells. Using RNA template, CDR3s of TCR alpha and beta were amplified with iRepertoire arm-PCR. MiXCR, applied by TCRdb to the multiplex PCR reads, yields one record per CDR3 protein. The sample yields about 99,000 distinct CDR3 sequences, around 29% seen once. Sequencing was performed on glioma tissue, nonneoplastic brain tissue, or PBMCs (not recorded which). Source of these receptors: a human donor with low-grade glioma or glioblastoma, undergoing nonglioma brain surgery, or in good health (not recorded which).

The chain uses TRBV2 and TRBJ1-5; D uncertain. V was cut by 3 bases and J by 3 bases, with 9 bases left in between. Germline V CDR1 and CDR2: SNHLY, FYNNEI. The length of the CDR3 is 14 residues. In DNA form, the CDR3 reads TGTGCCAGCAGTGAGTCAGATTACAATCAGCCCCAGCATTTT. Translation gives CASSESDYNQPQHF.

About this clonotype: The junction differs from germline at one of its ends, possibly a read error. This chain connects TRBV7-2 to TRBJ1-1; D perhaps matches TRBD1 (6 bases). The CDR3 has 12 amino acids. Germline CDR1 reads SGHTA; CDR2 reads FQGNSA. CDR3 in DNA: TGTGCCACCGAGGGGGGGGACCCTGAAGCTCTCTTT. Translating gives CATEGGDPEALF.

This clonotype was detected only a few times. V gene TRBV2 combines with J gene TRBJ2-7, with a possible D match to TRBD1 (5 bases). V lost 8 bases to trimming and J lost 4 bases, with 9 bases between them. This CDR3 contains 11 residues. CDR1 is SNHLY and CDR2 is FYNNEI in the germline V gene. CDR3 bases: TGTGCCAGCTTGACAGTGTACGAGCAGTACTTC. This translates into CASLTVYEQYF.

Written as DNA, the CDR3 is TGTGCCAGCAGCCAGGTCACTTATTATGGCTACACCTTC. Its protein is CASSQVTYYGYTF. The chain employs TRBV12-3 or TRBV12-4 and TRBJ1-2; the D is unclear. This CDR3 has 13 residues. Trimming left V 6 bases short and J 5 bases short, with 13 bases between.

This clonotype was seen repeatedly, ten times or more. Here the CDR3 reads CSAREFTDTQYF. The CDR3, as DNA: TGCAGTGCTAGAGAGTTCACAGATACGCAGTATTTT. This sequence joins TRBV20-1 and TRBJ2-3; D is uncertain. The germline gives CDR1 DFQATT, CDR2 SNEGSKA (reference sequence). Trimming removed 0 bases at V and 2 bases at J, with 3 bases between. The CDR3 runs to 12 residues.

At least ten counts were recorded for this clonotype. This chain uses TRBV6-1 with TRBJ2-1; 7 bases are shared with TRBD2. The CDR3 consists of 15 residues. Germline V gives CDR1 MNHNS, CDR2 SASEGT. Germline trimming cut 6 bases from V and 6 bases from J; bases unmatched to any gene: 11. The CDR3 sequence is CASSHEGLPGNEQFF. CDR3 sequence (DNA): TGTGCCAGCAGCCACGAGGGACTACCCGGCAATGAGCAGTTCTTC.

On this clonotype itself: A single base separates this from a much larger clone, so it may be a read error. The V gene is TRBV6-9, the J gene TRBJ2-5; no firm D call. CDR1 MNHGY and CDR2 SVAAGI come from the germline V gene. This CDR3 has 15 residues. CDR3: CASSYPDGPQETKYF. The CDR3 DNA sequence: TGTGCCAGCAGTTACCCCGACGGCCCCCAAGAGACCAAGTACTTC.

This clonotype has a count of ten or more. The rearrangement joins TRBV7-2 to TRBJ1-1, with no clear D. Per the germline V gene, CDR1 is SGHTA and CDR2 is FQGNSA. Trimming took off 6 bases at V and 0 bases at J, with 8 bases between the two ends. The CDR3 is made up of 13 amino acids. CDR3 loop: CASSFPMNTEAFF. CDR3 nucleotide sequence: TGTGCCAGCAGTTTTCCAATGAACACTGAAGCTTTCTTT.

There are a few counts of this clonotype. V gene TRBV4-1 combines with J gene TRBJ2-5, with D unclear. The V end lost 0 bases, the J end lost 5 bases, and 13 bases lay between the germline ends. This CDR3 has 15 amino acids. In germline, CDR1 is MGHRA, CDR2 YSYEKL. CDR3: CASSQDGTFRETQYF. CDR3 nucleotide sequence: TGCGCCAGCAGCCAAGATGGAACTTTTCGGGAGACCCAGTACTTC.

V usage is TRBV11-2 and J usage is TRBJ1-2; D is unresolved. The V end lost 6 bases, the J end lost 4 bases, and 15 bases lay between the germline ends. The CDR3 is made up of 14 amino acids. Per germline, CDR1 SGHAT and CDR2 FQNNGV. CDR3 region: CASRRTGQIYGYTF. CDR3 nucleotide sequence: TGTGCCAGCAGACGGACCGGGCAGATCTATGGCTACACCTTC.

This clonotype was observed many times. The genes are TRBV6-1 and TRBJ1-2; D might be TRBD1 (6 bases). Trimming shortened V by 6 bases and J by 4 bases, and 12 bases separated the two germline ends. The CDR3 totals 13 residues. CDR1 is MNHNS, CDR2 SASEGT, per germline. In DNA form, the CDR3 reads TGTGCCAGCAGATTAGGGGGTAGCTATGGCTACACCTTC. Protein: CASRLGGSYGYTF.

For this clonotype: A read error may account for a junction end that differs from germline. The rearrangement joins TRBV20-1 to TRBJ2-5; D unclear. This CDR3 has 13 residues. CDR1 and CDR2 from the germline V gene are DFQATT and SNEGSKA (reference sequence). The chain's CDR3 is CSDRMDGQETQYF. The CDR3, as DNA: TGCAGTGATAGGATGGACGGGCAAGAGACTCAGTACTTC.

As for this clonotype: With a much larger clone just one base away, this may be a read error. The V gene is TRBV20-1, the J gene TRBJ1-1; TRBD1 might be the D (5 bases). Germline CDR1 and CDR2: DFQATT and SNEGSKA (reference sequence). CDR3 length equals 14 residues. Trimming took 2 bases from V and 5 from J, leaving 15 bases between them. The CDR3 sequence is CSARSIKGRTEAFF. The CDR3 DNA is TGCAGTGCTAGATCCATAAAGGGGCGGACTGAAGCTTTCTTT.

This clonotype was seen repeatedly, ten times or more. The chain combines TRBV20-1 with TRBJ2-3; D is tentatively TRBD1 or TRBD2 (5 bases each). The V gene lost 6 bases and the J gene lost 0 bases, with 16 bases spanning the gap. The CDR3 has 15 amino acids. The germline gives CDR1 DFQATT, CDR2 SNEGSKA (reference sequence). The chain's CDR3 is CSALPRGLSTDTQYF. The CDR3 DNA reads TGCAGTGCGCTTCCCCGGGGCCTAAGCACAGATACGCAGTATTTT.

This clonotype showed up many times. The chain uses TRBV6-1 and TRBJ2-1; D is unresolved. CDR1 is MNHNS, CDR2 SASEGT, per germline. The CDR3 sequence is 14 residues long. The V and J ends lost 8 bases and 0 bases respectively, with 11 bases between them. CDR3 in amino acids: CASSRSSSYNEQFF. CDR3 coding DNA: TGTGCCAGCTCCCGCTCAAGCTCCTACAATGAGCAGTTCTTC.

This clonotype was observed at least ten times. CDR3 bases: TGTGCCAGCAGTTATCTTCGCTACACAGATACGCAGTATTTT. It codes for CASSYLRYTDTQYF. V is TRBV6-1 and J is TRBJ2-3; D is ambiguous. The CDR3 contains 14 residues. Per germline, CDR1 MNHNS and CDR2 SASEGT. V was shortened by 5 bases and J by 2 bases, with 11 bases between the two germline ends.

This clonotype was counted between two and nine times. J is TRBJ1-1 and V is TRBV2; D remains ambiguous. This CDR3 region has 13 residues. In germline, CDR1 is SNHLY, CDR2 FYNNEI. Trimming left V 0 bases short and J 7 bases short, with 9 bases between. The CDR3 bases are TGTGCCAGCAGTGAAGCGCAGGACTTTGAAGCTTTCTTT. Translating it yields CASSEAQDFEAFF.

This clonotype was seen at least ten times. The rearrangement uses TRBV12-3 or TRBV12-4 and TRBJ1-3, with D unresolved. The CDR3 contains 12 residues. Between the trimmed V and J ends, which lost 8 bases and 4 bases, there was a span of 9 bases. CDR3 in amino acids: CASGVSGNTIYF. As DNA, the CDR3 is TGTGCCAGCGGGGTCTCAGGAAACACCATATATTTT.

This clonotype was recorded at least ten times. In nucleotides, the CDR3 is TGTGCCAGCTCACCAATAGCGGGGGGCTCTGACAATGAGCAGTTCTTC. It yields the protein CASSPIAGGSDNEQFF. The chain is built from TRBV18 and TRBJ2-1; 10 bases line up with TRBD2. The CDR3 is 16 residues long. Per the germline V gene, CDR1 is KGHSH and CDR2 is LQKENI. V trimming: 2 bases; J trimming: 5 bases; junction bases outside the gene matches: 6.

This clonotype was observed a handful of times. The rearrangement joins TRBV12-3 or TRBV12-4 to TRBJ1-2, with 7 positions matching TRBD1. There are 14 residues in the CDR3. V was clipped by 5 bases and J by 8 bases; unmatched bases: 11. CDR3 nucleotides: TGTGCCAGCAGTCGCGGGACAGACCTTAGGGGCTACACCTTC. Its protein is CASSRGTDLRGYTF.

For this clonotype: It may be a read error: a sequence one base away is much more abundant. The chain uses TRBV7-9 and TRBJ1-1; no definite D call. V was pared by 5 bases and J by 1 base, with 8 bases between. Germline CDR1 SEHNR, CDR2 FQNEAQ (reference sequence). CDR3 size: 13 residues. The CDR3 region has the DNA TGTGCCAGCAGCCCTTCCACGAACACTGAAGCTTTCTTT. This sequence encodes CASSPSTNTEAFF.

Of note for this clonotype: A junction end diverges from the germline sequence, so it may reflect a read error. The chain combines TRBV6-6 with TRBJ1-2; the D gene is possibly TRBD1 (6 bases). From germline, CDR1 is MNHNY and CDR2 SVGAGI (reference sequence). This CDR3 comprises 15 residues. The CDR3 protein is CAGSFHTGSNYGYTF. The CDR3 region has the DNA TGTGCCGGCAGCTTTCATACAGGGTCAAACTATGGCTACACCTTC.

This clonotype appeared many times. CDR3 in amino acids: CASTTRYGEQYF. The CDR3 DNA sequence: TGTGCCAGCACCACCCGGTACGGCGAGCAGTACTTC. This chain joins TRBV2 and TRBJ2-7; unclear D gene. There are 12 residues in the CDR3. Trimming removed 7 bases from V and 6 bases from J, with 13 bases in between. The germline V gene encodes CDR1 SNHLY and CDR2 FYNNEI.

This clonotype has a handful of counts. The chain has TRBV19 and TRBJ1-6, with D unresolved. V dropped 6 bases and J dropped 8 bases, with 20 bases sitting between them. Germline V gene lookup returns CDR1 LNHDA and CDR2 SQIVND (reference sequence). This CDR3 region has 16 residues. CDR3 protein: CASRTRRGQYDSPLHF. The CDR3 DNA sequence: TGTGCCAGTAGGACGCGGAGAGGCCAATATGATTCACCCCTCCACTTT.

The CDR3 sequence: CSGQGQVNTEAFF. As DNA, the CDR3 is TGCAGCGGCCAAGGACAGGTGAACACTGAAGCTTTCTTT. This rearrangement joins TRBV29-1 to TRBJ1-1; 7 positions agree with TRBD1. The V gene's germline CDR1 is SQVTM and CDR2 ANQGSEA. V was clipped by 7 bases and J by 0 bases; unmatched bases: 5. CDR3 length equals 13 residues.

Concerning this clonotype itself: This clone may be a read error of a much larger clone one base away. The V and J genes are TRBV7-3 and TRBJ2-1, with TRBD1 matching over 8 bases. This CDR3 spans 15 amino acids. V was pared by 5 bases and J by 5 bases, with 8 bases of the junction left unmatched. Germline V gene sequence: CDR1 SGHTA, CDR2 FQGTGA. The chain's CDR3 is CASSRKLGQDNEQFF. In DNA, the CDR3 is TGTGCCAGCAGCCGCAAATTGGGACAGGACAATGAGCAGTTCTTC. The full variable domain, in which reference TRBV7-3 and TRBJ2-1 provide the parts outside the CDR3, is GAGVSQTPSNKVTEKGKYVELRCDPISGHTALYWYRQSLGQGPEFLIYFQGTGAADDSGLPNDRFFAVRPEGSVSTLKIQRTERGDSAVYLCASSRKLGQDNEQFFGPGTRLTVL.

This clonotype was picked up a small number of times. The chain is built from TRBV12-3 or TRBV12-4 and TRBJ1-5, with TRBD1 identical over 8 bases. Trimming cost V 5 bases and J 7 bases; bases outside gene matches: 4. The CDR3 has 13 amino acids. Here the CDR3 DNA reads TGTGCCAGCAGTCTACAGGGGGGACAGCCCCAGCATTTT. Translated: CASSLQGGQPQHF.